Below are 29 T cell receptor beta chains sequenced from a single sample in a study of blood T cells in healthy people across ages. A second PCR of roughly 7 to 11 cycles used a sample-barcoded 5' primer and a J-beta primer mix. A single record per CDR3 protein comes from TCRdb applying MiXCR to the 5' RACE reads. The table has over 1,500,000 distinct CDR3 sequences, around 42% seen once. The sample was blood. These receptor sequences come from a human donor in good health.

The chain uses TRBV11-3 and TRBJ1-1, with D possibly matching TRBD1 (6 bases). The CDR3 is made up of 16 amino acids. Looked up from germline, CDR1 is SGHNT and CDR2 is YENEEA. V was clipped by 1 base and J by 3 bases, with 15 bases between them. The CDR3, as DNA: TGTGCCAGCAGCTTAGGAGTCCACAGGGAGTACACTGAAGCTTTCTTT. Amino acids: CASSLGVHREYTEAFF. Together with reference TRBV11-3 and TRBJ1-1, the CDR3 gives the full variable domain: EAGVVQSPRYKIIEKKQPVAFWCNPISGHNTLYWYLQNLGQGPELLIRYENEEAVDDSQLPKDRFSAERLKGVDSTLKIQPAELGDSAVYLCASSLGVHREYTEAFFGQGTRLTVV.

Only a few counts were recorded for this clonotype. Being one base from a much bigger clone, this may be a read error. The V call is TRBV29-1, the J call TRBJ2-7; 9 bases line up with TRBD2. This CDR3 has 15 residues. Per germline, CDR1 SQVTM and CDR2 ANQGSEA. This CDR3 reads CSVDLSGGLSYERYF. The CDR3 DNA is TGCAGCGTTGATTTGAGCGGGGGGCTCTCCTACGAGCGGTACTTC.

The chain couples TRBV7-8 to TRBJ2-2; D is perhaps TRBD1 (6 bases). Germline values: CDR1 SGHVS, CDR2 FQNEAQ. The V gene lost 2 bases and the J gene lost 7 bases, with 26 bases spanning the gap. This CDR3 has 19 residues. As DNA, the CDR3 is TGTGCCAGCAGCTTACCAACAGGGATCCCTCTAGGGAGTAACGGGGAGCTGTTTTTT. It encodes CASSLPTGIPLGSNGELFF.

This chain uses TRBV10-3 with TRBJ1-4, with D possibly matching TRBD1 (6 bases). V was shortened by 8 bases and J by 7 bases, with 14 bases between the two germline ends. CDR3 size: 13 residues. Germline V gene sequence: CDR1 ENHRY, CDR2 SYGVKD. The CDR3 spells CAIGGEGGEKLFF. The CDR3 coding sequence is TGTGCCATCGGGGGCGAAGGGGGTGAAAAACTGTTTTTT.

This clonotype was found a few times. The chain has TRBV20-1 and TRBJ2-3; D unresolved. Per the germline V gene, CDR1 is DFQATT and CDR2 is SNEGSKA (reference sequence). The CDR3 runs 12 residues. Trimming shortened V by 6 bases and J by 4 bases, and 11 bases separated the two germline ends. The CDR3 loop is CSAPSFSDTQYF. DNA of the CDR3: TGCAGTGCCCCTTCTTTTTCAGATACGCAGTATTTT.

This clonotype occurred a few times. The V gene is TRBV12-3 or TRBV12-4, the J gene TRBJ1-1, with D tentatively TRBD1 (5 bases). Trimming left V 6 bases short and J 1 base short, with 30 bases between. The CDR3 covers 20 residues. CDR3: CASSPWVTGTPHDQNTEAFF. DNA of the CDR3: TGTGCCAGCAGCCCCTGGGTCACCGGGACCCCCCATGATCAGAACACTGAAGCTTTCTTT.

This chain uses TRBV7-2 with TRBJ1-1; TRBD1 matches at 7 bases. The ends lost 0 bases at V and 4 bases at J; junction bases unmatched: 5. There are 15 residues in the CDR3. CDR1 and CDR2 from the germline V gene are SGHTA and FQGNSA. The CDR3 loop is CASSLAEGAITEAFF. CDR3 DNA sequence: TGTGCCAGCAGCTTAGCGGAGGGGGCGATCACTGAAGCTTTCTTT.

The chain links TRBV27 to TRBJ2-3; 10 nucleotides agree with TRBD1. The germline V gene encodes CDR1 MNHEY and CDR2 SMNVEV (reference sequence). After removal of 6 bases from V and 4 bases from J, the junction contained 10 bases not matched to a gene. The CDR3 sequence is 16 residues long. CDR3 sequence: CASSRRDRGSSDTQYF. In nucleotides, the CDR3 is TGTGCCAGCAGCCGCAGGGACAGGGGATCTTCAGATACGCAGTATTTT.

Turning to this clonotype: One junction end disagrees with the germline gene, perhaps due to a read error. The gene calls are TRBV6-5 and TRBJ1-6; D not certain. Germline CDR1 is MNHEY and CDR2 is SVGAGI. The CDR3 totals 14 residues. The CDR3 spells CTSSYQRVGSPLHF. CDR3 sequence (DNA): TGTACCAGCAGTTACCAGAGGGTTGGATCACCCCTCCACTTT.

This clonotype was detected only a few times. The genes are TRBV9 and TRBJ2-7; TRBD1 aligns across 10 bases. Germline V gives CDR1 SGDLS, CDR2 YYNGEE. The J segment lost 3 bases and the V segment lost 1 base, leaving 16 bases of the junction unmatched. This CDR3 region has 19 residues. CDR3: CASSVSLFPGQGPFYEQYF. The CDR3 nucleotides read TGTGCCAGCAGCGTATCCCTTTTCCCGGGACAGGGGCCATTCTACGAGCAGTACTTC.

The chain is built from TRBV29-1 and TRBJ2-5; tentative D call: TRBD1 (5 bases). The J call may be incorrect, as the DNA end agrees better with TRBJ2-7. This CDR3 comprises 13 residues. From germline, CDR1 is SQVTM and CDR2 ANQGSEA. The CDR3 coding sequence is TGCAGCGGATCTCGGCAGGGTTCCCACGAGCAGTACTTC. This gives the protein CSGSRQGSHEQYF.

This clonotype was counted a few times. The V gene is TRBV20-1, the J gene TRBJ2-1; 10 bases line up with TRBD2. Germline CDR1 is DFQATT and CDR2 is SNEGSKA (reference sequence). With V trimmed by 0 bases and J by 7 bases, 9 bases remained unmatched. This CDR3 has 16 amino acids. CDR3 nucleotides: TGCAGTGCTAGAGATCCGCAGCGGGGGGGCAGGAATGAGCAGTTCTTC. This translates into CSARDPQRGGRNEQFF.

The sample holds a few counts of this clonotype. This chain uses TRBV7-9 with TRBJ1-2; D unresolved. With 2 bases removed from V and 7 bases from J, the gap between germline ends came to 17 bases. The CDR3 is 15 amino acids. Looked up from germline, CDR1 is SEHNR and CDR2 is FQNEAQ (reference sequence). The CDR3 bases are TGTGCCAGCAGCTTACCGAACGTCTTGGGAGGTGGCTACACCTTC. Its translation is CASSLPNVLGGGYTF.

This clonotype has only a few counts. The CDR3 coding sequence is TGTGCCAGCAGCGCAACAGGGGGTTGGGCCAAAAACATTCAGTACTTC. This sequence encodes CASSATGGWAKNIQYF. The chain employs TRBV9 and TRBJ2-4, with 8 bases lining up with TRBD1. The CDR3 consists of 16 residues. Germline assignment: CDR1 SGDLS and CDR2 YYNGEE. Unmatched junction bases numbered 6, after V lost 3 bases and J lost 1 base.

In this sample, this clonotype turned up once. CDR3 DNA: TGTGCCAGCAGCTATACCGACAGGGGGCAAGGCTACACCTTC. Amino acid sequence: CASSYTDRGQGYTF. The V call is TRBV3-1, the J call TRBJ1-2, with 10 bases lining up with TRBD1. The V and J ends lost 5 bases and 8 bases, in that order; junction bases with no gene match: 8. The CDR3 is 14 amino acids. Germline lookup yields CDR1 LGHDT and CDR2 YNNKEL (reference sequence).

This clonotype has only a few counts. V usage is TRBV5-1 and J usage is TRBJ2-1, with D uncertain. V lost 9 bases to trimming and J lost 2 bases, with 18 bases between them. In germline, CDR1 is SGHRS, CDR2 YFSETQ. The CDR3 loop spans 15 amino acids. CDR3 loop: CATRHDSATYNEQFF. DNA of the CDR3: TGCGCCACCCGACACGACTCCGCAACCTACAATGAGCAGTTCTTC.

The V and J genes are TRBV12-3 or TRBV12-4 and TRBJ2-7; D gene uncertain. The V end lost 4 bases, the J end lost 1 base, and 11 bases lay between the germline ends. There are 14 residues in the CDR3. In DNA form, the CDR3 reads TGTGCCAGCAGTTCAGTCGGCCCGTCCTACGAGCAGTACTTC. Its translation is CASSSVGPSYEQYF.

The genes are TRBV27 and TRBJ2-1, with 8 nucleotides matching TRBD2. Germline V gene sequence: CDR1 MNHEY, CDR2 SMNVEV (reference sequence). This CDR3 comprises 16 residues. V lost 6 bases to trimming and J lost 5 bases; unmatched junction nucleotides: 12. This chain's CDR3 is CASSPRAGASNNEQFF. The CDR3 region has the DNA TGTGCCAGCAGCCCACGAGCGGGGGCCTCGAACAATGAGCAGTTCTTC.

The chain carries TRBV6-2 or TRBV6-3 and TRBJ1-1; D perhaps matches TRBD1 (5 bases). Germline V gene data show CDR1 as MNHEY and CDR2 as SVGEGT. V was shortened by 8 bases and J by 0 bases, with 7 bases between the two germline ends. The CDR3 totals 12 residues. CDR3 bases: TGTGCCAGCGAGGACATGAACACTGAAGCTTTCTTT. Residues: CASEDMNTEAFF.

The table lists this clonotype with a few counts. This rearrangement joins TRBV7-2 to TRBJ2-1; D might be TRBD2 (6 bases). The CDR3 runs 13 residues. CDR1 is SGHTA, CDR2 FQGNSA, per germline. V was shortened by 4 bases and J by 9 bases, with 13 bases between the two germline ends. The CDR3 DNA follows: TGTGCCAGCAGCTCGGGGACTCTGGGTGAGCAGTTCTTC. Translating gives CASSSGTLGEQFF.

The chain is built from TRBV28 and TRBJ2-7; 9 bases agree with TRBD2. The J call is in doubt because the DNA end fits TRBJ2-5 better. The CDR3 sequence is 16 residues long. Germline CDR1 reads MDHEN; CDR2 reads SYDVKM. The CDR3 DNA follows: TGTGCCAGCAGTCCCGGCGGGCGGGGGGGTGTAGAGACCCAGTACTTC. This gives the protein CASSPGGRGGVETQYF.

The chain recombines TRBV4-1 with TRBJ2-1, with TRBD2 as a possible D gene (6 bases). CDR1 and CDR2 (germline): MGHRA, YSYEKL. The length of the CDR3 is 15 residues. The V end lost 0 bases, the J end lost 12 bases, and 18 bases lay between the germline ends. The CDR3 DNA sequence: TGCGCCAGCAGCCAAGAAGGAATCGGAGGGGCCGGGCAGTTCTTC. This gives the protein CASSQEGIGGAGQFF.

This chain joins TRBV4-3 and TRBJ1-6; D gene unclear. V lost 7 bases to trimming and J lost 7 bases, with 20 bases between them. Germline V gives CDR1 LGHNA, CDR2 YSLEER. This CDR3 region has 16 residues. This CDR3 is CASTPQPGMANSPLHF. CDR3 coding DNA: TGCGCCAGCACCCCCCAACCGGGCATGGCAAATTCACCCCTCCACTTT.

This clonotype was picked up a small number of times. V and J are TRBV12-3 or TRBV12-4 and TRBJ1-1, with D possibly being TRBD1 (6 bases). The CDR3 loop spans 16 amino acids. The ends were cut back, 6 bases at V and 2 bases at J, with 19 bases in the middle. CDR3 region: CASSRWGGEGNTEAFF. The DNA of the CDR3 is TGTGCCAGCAGCAGGTGGGGGGGCGAGGGTAACACTGAAGCTTTCTTT.

J is TRBJ2-7 and V is TRBV28; 7 positions match TRBD2. Germline V lookup: CDR1 MDHEN, CDR2 SYDVKM. V was pared by 3 bases and J by 4 bases, with 6 bases of the junction left unmatched. This CDR3 has 14 residues. CDR3 coding DNA: TGTGCCAGCAGTTTTTCCGGGGGGTTTTACGAGCAGTACTTC. Its protein product is CASSFSGGFYEQYF.

On this clonotype itself: An end of the junction differs from the germline gene, which may be a read error. The V call is TRBV6-6, the J call TRBJ1-2; D is ambiguous. The CDR3 length is 13 residues. Germline-derived CDR1 and CDR2 are MNHNY and SVGAGI (reference sequence). CDR3: CASTPGDNHGYTF. In DNA, the CDR3 is TGTGCCAGCACTCCTGGGGATAACCATGGCTACACCTTC.

The genes are TRBV7-9 and TRBJ2-5; 8 nucleotides match TRBD2. Germline V gene data show CDR1 as SEHNR and CDR2 as FQNEAQ (reference sequence). CDR3 length: 15 residues. V lost 2 bases, J lost 5 bases, and 7 bases stayed unmatched. Here the CDR3 DNA reads TGTGCCAGCAGCTTACCAGCGGGGGTGGGGGAGACCCAGTACTTC. Residues: CASSLPAGVGETQYF.

The chain couples TRBV7-3 to TRBJ2-7; perhaps TRBD1 as D (5 bases). The J call is uncertain, as TRBJ2-5 better fits the DNA end. Germline values: CDR1 SGHTA, CDR2 FQGTGA. This CDR3 region has 14 residues. The CDR3 DNA reads as TGTGCCAGCAGCTTAAGTGGGGCCGCCGAGACCCAGTACTTC. Translating gives CASSLSGAAETQYF.

V and J are TRBV2 and TRBJ2-2; D is unclear. V was cut by 1 base and J by 1 base, with 10 bases left in between. CDR3 length equals 16 residues. Germline values: CDR1 SNHLY, CDR2 FYNNEI. The CDR3 region is CASSEENYRNTGELFF. In nucleotides, the CDR3 is TGTGCCAGCAGTGAAGAGAACTATCGGAACACCGGGGAGCTGTTTTTT.